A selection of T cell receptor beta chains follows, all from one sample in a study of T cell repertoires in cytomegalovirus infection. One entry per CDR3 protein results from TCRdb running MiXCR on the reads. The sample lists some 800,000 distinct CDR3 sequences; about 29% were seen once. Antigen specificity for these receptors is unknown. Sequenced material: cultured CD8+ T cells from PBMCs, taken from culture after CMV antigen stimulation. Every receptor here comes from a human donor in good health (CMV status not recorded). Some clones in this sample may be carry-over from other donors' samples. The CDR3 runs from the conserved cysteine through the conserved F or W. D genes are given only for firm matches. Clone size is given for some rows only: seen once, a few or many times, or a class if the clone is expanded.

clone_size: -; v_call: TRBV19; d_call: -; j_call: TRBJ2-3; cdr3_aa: CASSIETSTDTQYF; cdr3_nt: TGTGCCAGTAGTATAGAGACTAGCACAGATACGCAGTATTTT
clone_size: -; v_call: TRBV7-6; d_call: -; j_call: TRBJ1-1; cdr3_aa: CASSTLESPGRVNTEAFF; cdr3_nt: TGTGCCAGCAGCACTCTTGAGTCACCGGGCAGGGTGAACACTGAAGCTTTCTTT
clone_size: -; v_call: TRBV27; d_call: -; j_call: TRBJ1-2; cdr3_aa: CASSSRDPTNYGYTF; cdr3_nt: TGTGCCAGCAGTTCCCGGGACCCTACAAACTATGGCTACACCTTC
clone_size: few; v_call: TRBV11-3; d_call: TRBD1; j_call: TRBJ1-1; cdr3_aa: CASSPRTGHTEAFF; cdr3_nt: TGTGCCAGCAGTCCAAGGACAGGACACACTGAAGCTTTCTTT
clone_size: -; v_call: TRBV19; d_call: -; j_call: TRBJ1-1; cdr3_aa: CASSIEAGMNTEAFF; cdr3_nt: TGTGCCAGTAGTATAGAGGCGGGGATGAACACTGAAGCTTTCTTT
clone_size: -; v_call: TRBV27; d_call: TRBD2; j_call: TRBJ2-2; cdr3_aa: CASSPETSGTGELFF; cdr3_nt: TGTGCCAGCAGTCCGGAGACTAGCGGAACCGGGGAGCTGTTTTTT
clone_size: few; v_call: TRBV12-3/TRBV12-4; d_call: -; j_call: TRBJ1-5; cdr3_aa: CASSAGGGHGTFAQHF; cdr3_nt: TGTGCCAGCAGCGCGGGCGGGGGGCACGGAACTTTTGCCCAGCATTTT
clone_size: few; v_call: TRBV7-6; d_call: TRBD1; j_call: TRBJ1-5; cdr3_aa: CASSKTGGGQPQHF; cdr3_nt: TGTGCCAGCAGCAAAACAGGGGGTGGACAGCCCCAGCATTTT
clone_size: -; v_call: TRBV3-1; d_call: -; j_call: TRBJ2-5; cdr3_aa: CASSQDKGKTQYF; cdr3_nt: TGTGCCAGCAGCCAAGATAAAGGGAAGACCCAGTACTTC
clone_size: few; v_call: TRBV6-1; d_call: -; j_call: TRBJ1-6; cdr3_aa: CASSEVVRGLLHF; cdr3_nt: TGTGCCAGCAGTGAAGTAGTCCGCGGTCTCCTCCACTTT
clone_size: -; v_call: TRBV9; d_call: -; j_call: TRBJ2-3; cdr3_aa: CASSVLVGADTQYF; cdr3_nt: TGTGCCAGCAGCGTTCTAGTCGGTGCAGATACGCAGTATTTT
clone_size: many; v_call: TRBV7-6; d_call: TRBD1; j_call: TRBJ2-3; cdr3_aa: CASSRYRGSGTDTQYF; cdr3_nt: TGTGCCAGCAGCCGATACAGGGGATCGGGCACAGATACGCAGTATTTT
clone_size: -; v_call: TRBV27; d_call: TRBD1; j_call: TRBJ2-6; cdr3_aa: CASTSRRQGARGANVLTF; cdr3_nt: TGTGCCAGCACTTCCCGAAGACAGGGGGCGCGGGGGGCCAACGTCCTGACTTTC
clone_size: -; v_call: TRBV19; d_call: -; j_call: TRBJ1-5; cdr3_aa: CASSIFLDWDQPQHF; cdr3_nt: TGTGCCAGTAGTATTTTCCTTGACTGGGATCAGCCCCAGCATTTT
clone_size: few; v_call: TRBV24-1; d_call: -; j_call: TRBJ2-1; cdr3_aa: CATSDKVGGGRLYNEQFF; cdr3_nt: TGTGCCACCAGTGATAAAGTAGGAGGGGGAAGGCTCTACAATGAGCAGTTCTTC
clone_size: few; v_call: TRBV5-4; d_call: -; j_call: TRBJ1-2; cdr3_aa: CASILNLQQGYTF; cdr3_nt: TGTGCCAGCATCCTCAACTTACAGCAAGGCTACACCTTC
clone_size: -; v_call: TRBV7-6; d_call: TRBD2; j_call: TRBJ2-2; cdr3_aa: CASSLIDTSEVFPGELFF; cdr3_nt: TGTGCCAGCAGCTTAATCGACACTAGCGAGGTTTTCCCCGGGGAGCTGTTTTTT
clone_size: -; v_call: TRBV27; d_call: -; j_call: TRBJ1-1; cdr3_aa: CASSLSARIEAFF; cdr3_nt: TGTGCCAGCAGTTTATCAGCACGAATTGAAGCTTTCTTT
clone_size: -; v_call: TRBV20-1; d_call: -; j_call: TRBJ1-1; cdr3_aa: CSARYTEAFF; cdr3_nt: TGCAGTGCTAGGTACACTGAAGCTTTCTTT
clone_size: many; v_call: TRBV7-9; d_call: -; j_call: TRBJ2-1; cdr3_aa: CASSSRGDEQFF; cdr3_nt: TGTGCCAGCAGTTCCAGGGGGGATGAGCAGTTCTTC
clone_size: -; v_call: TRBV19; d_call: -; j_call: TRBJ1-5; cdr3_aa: CASSPRILRSNQPQHF; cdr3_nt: TGTGCCAGTAGCCCCCGCATTCTCCGTAGCAATCAGCCCCAGCATTTT
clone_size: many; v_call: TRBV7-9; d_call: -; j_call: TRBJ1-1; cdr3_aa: CASSFGGLYTEAFF; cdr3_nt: TGTGCCAGCAGCTTCGGGGGGCTATACACTGAAGCTTTCTTT
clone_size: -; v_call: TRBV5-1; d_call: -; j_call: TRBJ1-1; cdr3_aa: CASRKAVGGVDTEAFF; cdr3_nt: TGCGCCAGCCGGAAAGCGGTCGGGGGTGTAGACACTGAAGCTTTCTTT
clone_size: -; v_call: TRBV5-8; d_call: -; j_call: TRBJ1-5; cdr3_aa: CASSLGFYVGNQPQHF; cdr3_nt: TGTGCCAGCAGCTTGGGGTTTTATGTGGGCAATCAGCCCCAGCATTTT
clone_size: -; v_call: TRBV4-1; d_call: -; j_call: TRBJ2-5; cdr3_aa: CASSQPWQGKETQYF; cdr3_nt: TGCGCCAGCAGCCAACCCTGGCAGGGCAAGGAGACCCAGTACTTC
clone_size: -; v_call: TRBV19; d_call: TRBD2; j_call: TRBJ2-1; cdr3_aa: CASKQRGALNEQFF; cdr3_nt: TGTGCCAGTAAGCAGCGGGGGGCCCTCAATGAGCAGTTCTTC
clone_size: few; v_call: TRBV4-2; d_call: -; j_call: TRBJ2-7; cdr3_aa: CASSQAGHSYEQYF; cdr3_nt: TGTGCCAGCAGCCAAGCAGGTCACTCCTACGAGCAGTACTTC
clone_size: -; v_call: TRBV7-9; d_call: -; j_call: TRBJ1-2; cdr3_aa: CASGQTGTRYGYTF; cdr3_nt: TGTGCCAGCGGACAAACCGGGACGCGTTATGGCTACACCTTC
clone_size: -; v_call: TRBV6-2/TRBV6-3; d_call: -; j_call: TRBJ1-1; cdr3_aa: CASTDTLNTEAFF; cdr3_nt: TGTGCCAGCACCGACACTTTGAACACTGAAGCTTTCTTT
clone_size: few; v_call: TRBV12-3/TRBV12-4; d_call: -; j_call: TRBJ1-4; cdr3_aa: CASSFGSEKLFF; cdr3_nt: TGTGCCAGCAGTTTCGGCTCTGAAAAACTGTTTTTT
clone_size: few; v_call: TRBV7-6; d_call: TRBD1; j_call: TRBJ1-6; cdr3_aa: CASSARGLNSPLHF; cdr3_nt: TGTGCCAGCAGCGCCAGGGGGCTGAATTCACCCCTCCACTTT
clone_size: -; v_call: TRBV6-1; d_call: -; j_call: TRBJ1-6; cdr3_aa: CASALTLGGPLHF; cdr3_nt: TGTGCCAGCGCGTTAACCCTCGGAGGCCCCCTCCACTTT
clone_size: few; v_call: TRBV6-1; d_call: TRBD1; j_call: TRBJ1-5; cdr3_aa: CASRDRDTSLNQPQHF; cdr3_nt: TGTGCCAGCAGGGACAGGGATACATCTCTCAATCAGCCCCAGCATTTT
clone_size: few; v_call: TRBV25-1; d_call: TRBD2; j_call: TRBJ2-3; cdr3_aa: CASSEYFTASGGALADTQYF; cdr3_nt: TGTGCCAGCAGTGAATATTTTACGGCTAGCGGGGGGGCCCTCGCAGATACGCAGTATTTT
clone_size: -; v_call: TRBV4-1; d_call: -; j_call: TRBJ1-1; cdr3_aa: CASSPPSRDTEAFF; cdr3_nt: TGCGCCAGCAGCCCACCTAGCAGAGACACTGAAGCTTTCTTT
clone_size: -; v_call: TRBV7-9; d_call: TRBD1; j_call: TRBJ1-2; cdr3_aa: CASLGDRRYGYTF; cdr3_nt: TGTGCCAGCCTTGGGGACAGACGTTATGGCTACACCTTC
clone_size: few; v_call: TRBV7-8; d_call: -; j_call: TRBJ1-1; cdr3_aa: CASYTGTDRNTEAFF; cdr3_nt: TGTGCCAGCTATACAGGGACCGACAGGAACACTGAAGCTTTCTTT